Listed below are T cell receptor beta chains from one sample, sequenced in a study of blood T cell repertoires in COVID-19. TCRdb's table, derived via immunoSEQ multiplex PCR, lists solely in-frame clones and lacks some. The table shows 450,000 or so clones, with around nine tenths occurring only once. The material sequenced was peripheral blood. The receptors were sampled from a man aged 18 to 29 with COVID-19, enrolled during active disease. Each CDR3 is given with its conserved first and last residue. Fields, in order: J gene, clone size, D gene, V gene, CDR3 protein, CDR3 DNA. A D gene is named only where the DNA matches it firmly. The size entry is marked missing in some rows and otherwise reads once, few, many or a size class.

J: TRBJ2-1; size: -; D: -; V: TRBV30; CDR3: CAWSFGFGEQFF; DNA: TGTGCCTGGTCCTTCGGTTTCGGTGAGCAGTTCTTC
J: TRBJ2-7; size: -; D: -; V: TRBV7-9; CDR3: CASSLDDSDHEQYF; DNA: TGTGCCAGCAGCTTAGATGATAGCGACCACGAGCAGTACTTC
J: TRBJ2-1; size: -; D: TRBD2; V: TRBV19; CDR3: CASSMTKLAPISYNEQFF; DNA: TGTGCCAGTAGTATGACGAAACTAGCGCCAATTTCCTACAATGAGCAGTTCTTC
J: TRBJ2-5; size: once; D: -; V: TRBV3-1/TRBV3-2; CDR3: CASSQQGLGTQYF; DNA: TGTGCCAGCAGCCAACAGGGCCTGGGGACCCAGTACTTC
J: TRBJ2-2; size: few; D: TRBD1; V: TRBV24-1; CDR3: CATSEPGQGGTGELFF; DNA: TGTGCCACCAGTGAACCGGGACAGGGAGGCACCGGGGAGCTGTTTTTT
J: TRBJ2-2; size: -; D: -; V: TRBV14; CDR3: CASSLTVLGELFF; DNA: TGTGCCAGCAGCCTGACAGTGCTCGGGGAGCTGTTTTTT
J: TRBJ2-7; size: -; D: -; V: TRBV9; CDR3: CASSAGVTYEQYF; DNA: TGTGCCAGTAGCGCCGGAGTTACCTACGAGCAGTACTTC
J: TRBJ2-1; size: -; D: -; V: TRBV9; CDR3: CASSVGPGTPSVLGVYNEQFF; DNA: TGTGCCAGCAGCGTAGGCCCCGGGACTCCGAGCGTGTTGGGAGTTTACAATGAGCAGTTCTTC
J: TRBJ2-2; size: -; D: TRBD2; V: TRBV18; CDR3: CASSPPSGLAGAPGELFF; DNA: TGTGCCAGCTCACCACCTTCGGGTCTAGCGGGAGCCCCCGGGGAGCTGTTTTTT
J: TRBJ1-1; size: -; D: -; V: TRBV18; CDR3: CASSPRGQRDTEAFF; DNA: TGTGCCAGCTCACCCCGAGGACAGAGAGACACTGAAGCTTTCTTT
J: TRBJ2-1; size: -; D: TRBD2; V: TRBV19; CDR3: CASSIGGRGAYNEQFF; DNA: TGTGCCAGTAGTATCGGCGGGAGGGGAGCCTACAATGAGCAGTTCTTC
J: TRBJ2-7; size: once; D: -; V: TRBV6-5; CDR3: CASSYSSQGSYEQYF; DNA: TGTGCCAGCAGTTACTCGAGTCAGGGCTCCTACGAGCAGTACTTC
J: TRBJ1-2; size: once; D: -; V: TRBV2; CDR3: CAGATTGSYGYTF; DNA: TGTGCCGGAGCCACGACGGGAAGCTATGGCTACACCTTC
J: TRBJ1-5; size: -; D: TRBD1; V: TRBV19; CDR3: CASSTTGSNQPQHF; DNA: TGTGCCAGTAGTACGACAGGGAGCAATCAGCCCCAGCATTTT
J: TRBJ2-5; size: -; D: -; V: TRBV10-2; CDR3: CASSEGSPYQETQYF; DNA: TGCGCCAGCAGTGAAGGTAGCCCGTACCAAGAGACCCAGTACTTC
J: TRBJ2-3; size: -; D: -; V: TRBV3-1/TRBV3-2; CDR3: CASSHSGLRWADTQYF; DNA: TGTGCCAGCAGTCACTCGGGACTTAGGTGGGCAGATACGCAGTATTTT
J: TRBJ1-1; size: -; D: -; V: TRBV6-6; CDR3: CASSFRVNTEAFF; DNA: TGTGCCAGCAGTTTTAGAGTGAACACTGAAGCTTTCTTT
J: TRBJ1-2; size: -; D: -; V: TRBV10-1; CDR3: CASSESGYGYTF; DNA: TGCGCCAGCAGTGAGTCCGGCTATGGCTACACCTTC
J: TRBJ1-1; size: few; D: TRBD1; V: TRBV6-5; CDR3: CASSDRDTEAFF; DNA: TGTGCCAGCTCCGACAGGGACACTGAAGCTTTCTTT
J: TRBJ2-7; size: -; D: -; V: TRBV19; CDR3: CASSIGVGAYEQYF; DNA: TGTGCCAGTAGTATAGGGGTAGGGGCCTACGAGCAGTACTTC
J: TRBJ2-2; size: -; D: TRBD2; V: TRBV7-6; CDR3: CASSLKGLMNTGELFF; DNA: TGTGCCAGCAGCTTAAAGGGACTAATGAACACCGGGGAGCTGTTTTTT
J: TRBJ1-2; size: -; D: TRBD1; V: TRBV14; CDR3: CASSGDRGNGYTF; DNA: TGTGCCAGCAGCGGGGACAGGGGCAATGGCTACACCTTC
J: TRBJ2-7; size: few; D: TRBD2; V: TRBV25-1; CDR3: CASSDVAGAYEQYF; DNA: TGTGCCAGCAGTGACGTAGCGGGAGCTTACGAGCAGTACTTC
J: TRBJ2-2; size: -; D: -; V: TRBV18; CDR3: CASSPGQITGELFF; DNA: TGTGCCAGCTCACCTGGACAGATCACCGGGGAGCTGTTTTTT
J: TRBJ2-2; size: -; D: -; V: TRBV3-1/TRBV3-2; CDR3: CASSQAAGELFF; DNA: TGTGCCAGCAGCCAAGCTGCGGGGGAGCTGTTTTTT
J: TRBJ2-1; size: once; D: -; V: TRBV11-2; CDR3: CASSLESANEQFF; DNA: TGTGCCAGCAGCTTAGAGTCCGCGAATGAGCAGTTCTTC
J: TRBJ2-1; size: few; D: TRBD1; V: TRBV19; CDR3: CASSPTGAYNEQFF; DNA: TGTGCCAGTAGTCCCACAGGGGCTTACAATGAGCAGTTCTTC
J: TRBJ2-7; size: -; D: TRBD1; V: TRBV16; CDR3: CASSPRDREGSEQYF; DNA: TGTGCCAGCAGCCCCCGGGACAGGGAAGGAAGCGAGCAGTACTTC
J: TRBJ1-2; size: -; D: -; V: TRBV29-1; CDR3: CSVTGPYGYTF; DNA: TGCAGCGTTACAGGGCCATATGGCTACACCTTC
J: TRBJ1-1; size: -; D: TRBD1; V: TRBV9; CDR3: CASSPGDSSEAFF; DNA: TGTGCCAGCAGCCCAGGGGACAGTTCTGAAGCTTTCTTT
J: TRBJ2-1; size: once; D: TRBD2; V: TRBV4-1; CDR3: CASSHLTSGRLGQHNEQFF; DNA: TGCGCCAGCAGCCACCTGACTAGCGGGAGATTGGGCCAGCACAATGAGCAGTTCTTC
J: TRBJ1-1; size: -; D: -; V: TRBV4-1; CDR3: CASSPFGVTEAFF; DNA: TGCGCCAGCAGCCCGTTCGGGGTTACTGAAGCTTTCTTT
J: TRBJ1-5; size: -; D: TRBD1; V: TRBV6-6; CDR3: CASRDRGEKGQPQHF; DNA: TGTGCCAGCAGGGACAGGGGAGAGAAGGGTCAGCCCCAGCATTTT
J: TRBJ1-2; size: -; D: -; V: TRBV10-1; CDR3: CASSDSSSYGYTF; DNA: TGCGCCAGCAGTGATTCCAGTTCCTATGGCTACACCTTC
J: TRBJ1-1; size: few; D: TRBD1; V: TRBV25-1; CDR3: CASKGQGVYMNTEAFF; DNA: TGTGCCAGCAAGGGACAGGGGGTTTACATGAACACTGAAGCTTTCTTT
J: TRBJ1-1; size: -; D: -; V: TRBV12-5; CDR3: CASGFSLGGVTEAFF; DNA: TGTGCTAGTGGTTTCTCCTTGGGGGGTGTCACTGAAGCTTTCTTT
J: TRBJ2-1; size: -; D: TRBD2; V: TRBV19; CDR3: CASSKGGRYNEQFF; DNA: TGTGCCAGTAGTAAGGGCGGGAGATACAATGAGCAGTTCTTC
J: TRBJ1-6; size: -; D: TRBD1; V: TRBV19; CDR3: CASSTITRQGSDSPLHF; DNA: TGTGCCAGTAGTACCATAACCAGACAGGGATCGGATTCACCCCTCCACTTT
J: TRBJ1-2; size: -; D: -; V: TRBV19; CDR3: CASSIIPAAEYYGYTF; DNA: TGTGCCAGTAGTATAATTCCGGCGGCAGAATACTATGGCTACACCTTC
J: TRBJ1-1; size: -; D: TRBD1; V: TRBV19; CDR3: CASSLGTGVTEAFF; DNA: TGTGCCAGTAGTTTGGGGACAGGGGTGACTGAAGCTTTCTTT
J: TRBJ2-5; size: -; D: TRBD2; V: TRBV24-1; CDR3: CATSDLGLAGGETQYF; DNA: TGTGCCACCAGTGATTTGGGACTAGCGGGAGGAGAGACCCAGTACTTC
J: TRBJ1-1; size: -; D: -; V: TRBV5-5; CDR3: CASSGYRESTEAFF; DNA: TGTGCCAGCAGCGGATACAGGGAAAGCACTGAAGCTTTCTTT
J: TRBJ2-3; size: -; D: -; V: TRBV29-1; CDR3: CSVVGGPKDTQYF; DNA: TGCAGCGTTGTCGGGGGGCCAAAGGATACGCAGTATTTT
J: TRBJ2-3; size: -; D: TRBD2; V: TRBV7-9; CDR3: CASSAGAGGPLGRDTQYF; DNA: TGTGCCAGCAGCGCGGGAGCGGGAGGGCCTTTAGGGAGAGATACGCAGTATTTT
J: TRBJ2-5; size: -; D: TRBD2; V: TRBV3-1/TRBV3-2; CDR3: CASSPRLALRETQYF; DNA: TGTGCCAGCAGCCCCCGACTAGCTCTTCGGGAGACCCAGTACTTC
J: TRBJ2-7; size: -; D: -; V: TRBV15; CDR3: CATSRDRQVYEQYF; DNA: TGTGCCACCAGCAGAGATCGACAGGTCTACGAGCAGTACTTC
J: TRBJ2-7; size: once; D: TRBD1; V: TRBV27; CDR3: CASRLWTGQGYEQYF; DNA: TGTGCCAGCAGACTTTGGACAGGGCAGGGCTACGAGCAGTACTTC
J: TRBJ2-3; size: -; D: TRBD2; V: TRBV11-1; CDR3: CASSLAAGGHPSTDTQYF; DNA: TGTGCCAGCAGCTTAGCAGCGGGAGGACACCCAAGCACAGATACGCAGTATTTT
J: TRBJ1-1; size: -; D: TRBD1; V: TRBV19; CDR3: CASINRGGNTEAFF; DNA: TGTGCCAGTATCAACAGGGGGGGGAACACTGAAGCTTTCTTT
J: TRBJ2-5; size: -; D: TRBD1; V: TRBV27; CDR3: CATPLQGEGQETQYF; DNA: TGTGCCACCCCGTTACAGGGGGAAGGTCAAGAGACCCAGTACTTC
J: TRBJ1-4; size: -; D: TRBD1; V: TRBV3-1/TRBV3-2; CDR3: CASSQGRRAGGEKLFF; DNA: TGTGCCAGCAGCCAGGGGAGGCGAGCAGGGGGGGAAAAACTGTTTTTT
J: TRBJ1-5; size: -; D: -; V: TRBV12-3/TRBV12-4; CDR3: CASTPSEYQPQHF; DNA: TGTGCCAGCACCCCAAGCGAGTATCAGCCCCAGCATTTT
J: TRBJ1-6; size: -; D: -; V: TRBV28; CDR3: CASTGVGDSYNSPLHF; DNA: TGTGCCAGCACCGGGGTGGGCGACTCCTATAATTCACCCCTCCACTTT
J: TRBJ2-5; size: -; D: TRBD2; V: TRBV6-5; CDR3: CASTLLAGGRETQYF; DNA: TGTGCCAGCACCCTACTAGCGGGAGGGCGGGAGACCCAGTACTTC
J: TRBJ2-1; size: -; D: TRBD1; V: TRBV25-1; CDR3: CASSGGQYNEQFF; DNA: TGTGCCAGCAGTGGGGGACAGTACAATGAGCAGTTCTTC
J: TRBJ2-3; size: -; D: TRBD2; V: TRBV6-1; CDR3: CASSDPGGSTDTQYF; DNA: TGTGCCAGCAGTGATCCGGGGGGAAGCACAGATACGCAGTATTTT
J: TRBJ2-2; size: many; D: TRBD1; V: TRBV27; CDR3: CASRRGQVNTGELFF; DNA: TGTGCCAGCAGGCGGGGACAGGTGAACACCGGGGAGCTGTTTTTT
J: TRBJ1-5; size: -; D: -; V: TRBV5-1; CDR3: CASSFGGNQPQHF; DNA: TGCGCCAGCAGCTTTGGGGGGAATCAGCCCCAGCATTTT
J: TRBJ2-1; size: -; D: TRBD1; V: TRBV11-3; CDR3: CASSLVGQGALIDEQFF; DNA: TGTGCCAGCAGCTTAGTCGGTCAGGGGGCTTTAATCGATGAGCAGTTCTTC